The T cell receptor beta chain under discussion was sequenced for a study of Graves' ophthalmopathy and Graves' hyperthyroidism. Notes on the study in general: Thyroid clonotypes that were expanded above 0.001 frequency mostly also appeared in blood.

This clonotype was seen only a few times. Its antigen is not identified. A read error may produce the germline difference seen at one junction end. If patients had other autoimmune diseases, uncontrolled infections, pregnancy or lactation, they were excluded. As the template, RNA transcripts were used to amplify TCR beta CDR3 regions. First-round RT-PCR with HTBI primers preceded a second-round multiplex PCR. Each CDR3 protein gets one entry after TCRdb re-called the multiplex PCR reads with MiXCR. The sample holds 200,000 to 250,000 distinct CDR3 sequences; 20% to 25% are singletons and the top ten take 43%. This CDR3 contains 14 residues. Germline CDR1 reads MGHDK; CDR2 reads SYGVNS.

The receptor was derived from a woman aged 50 to 60 with Graves' ophthalmopathy. Source material: peripheral blood. The chain has TRBV25-1 and TRBJ2-7, with TRBD1 matching 7 bases. CDR3: CASSDDRVSHEQYF. CDR3 in DNA: TGTGCCAGCAGTGATGACAGGGTCTCCCACGAGCAGTACTTC.